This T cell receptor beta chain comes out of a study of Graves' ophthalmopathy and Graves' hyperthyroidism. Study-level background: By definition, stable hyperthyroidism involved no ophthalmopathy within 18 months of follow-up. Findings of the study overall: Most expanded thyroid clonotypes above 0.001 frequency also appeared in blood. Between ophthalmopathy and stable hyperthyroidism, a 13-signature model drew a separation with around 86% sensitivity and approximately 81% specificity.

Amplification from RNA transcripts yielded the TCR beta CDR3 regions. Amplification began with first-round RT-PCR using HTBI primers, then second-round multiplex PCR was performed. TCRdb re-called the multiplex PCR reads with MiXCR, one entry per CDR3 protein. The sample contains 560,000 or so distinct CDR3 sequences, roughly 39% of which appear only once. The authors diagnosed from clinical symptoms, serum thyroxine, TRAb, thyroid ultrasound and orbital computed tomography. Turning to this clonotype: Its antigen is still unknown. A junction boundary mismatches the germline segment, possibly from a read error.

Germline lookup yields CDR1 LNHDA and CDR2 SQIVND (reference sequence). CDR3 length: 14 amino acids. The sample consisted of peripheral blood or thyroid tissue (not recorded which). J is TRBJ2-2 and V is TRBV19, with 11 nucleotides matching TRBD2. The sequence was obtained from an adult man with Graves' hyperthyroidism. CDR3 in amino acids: CASISLAGAGELFF. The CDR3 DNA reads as TGCGCCAGTATCTCACTAGCGGGAGCCGGGGAGCTGTTTTTT.